The source of this T cell receptor (beta chain) is a study of CD8+CD57+ T cells in acquired aplastic anemia. Notes on the study in general: Patients and controls shared roughly 30 CD8+ CDR3 sequences, which appeared highly expressed in patients and within their immunodominant clones.

Patients who underwent sequencing had shown CD8+CD57+ cell expansion by flow cytometry. Everyone among the patients had severe acquired aplastic anemia. A remark on this clonotype: Its antigen remains unknown.

Investigators profiled TCR beta VDJ and CDR3 from genomic DNA template. TCRdb recomputed calls from the reads with MiXCR, one row per CDR3 protein. This table holds over 150,000 distinct CDR3 sequences, 71% found once. CDR3 length: 15 residues. Germline CDR1 and CDR2: SEHNR and FQNEAQ (reference sequence). The V segment lost 1 base and the J segment 5 bases; nucleotides outside the gene matches: 4. Sequences were obtained from sorted CD4+, CD8+, or CD8+CD57+ T cells (not recorded which) from PBMCs. The receptor was isolated from a human donor with aplastic anemia. The J gene is TRBJ2-5, the V gene TRBV7-9; 10 bases match TRBD1. CDR3 in amino acids: CASSLGGQGTETQYF. As DNA, the CDR3 is TGTGCCAGCAGCTTAGGGGGACAGGGGACTGAGACCCAGTACTTC.